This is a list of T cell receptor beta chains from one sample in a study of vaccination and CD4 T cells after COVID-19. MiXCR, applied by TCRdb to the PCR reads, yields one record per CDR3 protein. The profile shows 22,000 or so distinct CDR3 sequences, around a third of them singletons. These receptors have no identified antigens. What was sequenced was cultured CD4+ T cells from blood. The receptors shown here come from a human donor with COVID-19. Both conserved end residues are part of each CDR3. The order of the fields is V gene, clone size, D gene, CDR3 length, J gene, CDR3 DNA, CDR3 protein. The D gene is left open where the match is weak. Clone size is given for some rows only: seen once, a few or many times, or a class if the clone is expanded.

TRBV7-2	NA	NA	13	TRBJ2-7	TGTGCCAGCAGCCAGCCGCGGGGCTACGAGCAGTACTTC	CASSQPRGYEQYF
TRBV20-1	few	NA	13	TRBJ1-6	TGCAGTGCTAATTTACCGGGTAATTCACCCCTCCACTTT	CSANLPGNSPLHF
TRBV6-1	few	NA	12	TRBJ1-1	TGTGCCAGCAGACCACAGGGTCCTGAAGCTTTCTTT	CASRPQGPEAFF
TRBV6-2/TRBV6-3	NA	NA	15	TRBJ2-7	TGTGCCAGCACTGCTAGAGGGGGGGCAGCCTACGAGCAGTACTTC	CASTARGGAAYEQYF
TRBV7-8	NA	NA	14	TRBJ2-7	TGTGCCAGCAGATTCAGGAATAATCAGGGAGTGCAGTACTTC	CASRFRNNQGVQYF
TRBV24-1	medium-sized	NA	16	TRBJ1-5	TGTGCCACCAGTGATAAGGCAGGGGCTAGCAATCAGCCCCAGCATTTT	CATSDKAGASNQPQHF
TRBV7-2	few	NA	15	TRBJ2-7	TGTGCCAGCAGCTCCAACAACAGGGTCCCTTACGAGCAGTACTTC	CASSSNNRVPYEQYF
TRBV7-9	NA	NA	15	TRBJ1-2	TGTGCCAGCAGCCCATTCCAGGGATCCTATTCCGGCTACACCTTC	CASSPFQGSYSGYTF
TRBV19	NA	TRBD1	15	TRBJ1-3	TGTGCCACCCGATCCGGGACAGGGTCTGGAAACACCATATATTTT	CATRSGTGSGNTIYF
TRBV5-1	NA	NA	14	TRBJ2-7	TGCGCCAGCAGCTTGGAGGGCAGAACCTACGAGCAGTACTTC	CASSLEGRTYEQYF
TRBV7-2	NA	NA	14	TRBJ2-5	TGTGCCAGCAGCTCCCGGGGACCGATCGGGACCCAGTACTTC	CASSSRGPIGTQYF
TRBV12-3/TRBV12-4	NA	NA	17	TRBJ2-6	TGTGCCAGCCTCACCATTGACGGAATCTCTGGGGCCAACGTCCTGACTTTC	CASLTIDGISGANVLTF
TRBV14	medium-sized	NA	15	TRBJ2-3	TGTGCCAGCAGCCAAGATTTTGGTCTGACAGATACGCAGTATTTT	CASSQDFGLTDTQYF
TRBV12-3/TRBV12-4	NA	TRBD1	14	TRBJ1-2	TGTGCCAGCAATCGTTTAGGGGACAGCGGAGGCTACACCTTC	CASNRLGDSGGYTF
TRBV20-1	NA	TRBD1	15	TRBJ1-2	TGCAGTGTAAAGCTCGGCCAGGGGGCAAACTATGGCTACACCTTC	CSVKLGQGANYGYTF
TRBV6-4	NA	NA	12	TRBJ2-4	TGTGCCAGCAGTGAGGGGGAAAACATTCAGTACTTC	CASSEGENIQYF